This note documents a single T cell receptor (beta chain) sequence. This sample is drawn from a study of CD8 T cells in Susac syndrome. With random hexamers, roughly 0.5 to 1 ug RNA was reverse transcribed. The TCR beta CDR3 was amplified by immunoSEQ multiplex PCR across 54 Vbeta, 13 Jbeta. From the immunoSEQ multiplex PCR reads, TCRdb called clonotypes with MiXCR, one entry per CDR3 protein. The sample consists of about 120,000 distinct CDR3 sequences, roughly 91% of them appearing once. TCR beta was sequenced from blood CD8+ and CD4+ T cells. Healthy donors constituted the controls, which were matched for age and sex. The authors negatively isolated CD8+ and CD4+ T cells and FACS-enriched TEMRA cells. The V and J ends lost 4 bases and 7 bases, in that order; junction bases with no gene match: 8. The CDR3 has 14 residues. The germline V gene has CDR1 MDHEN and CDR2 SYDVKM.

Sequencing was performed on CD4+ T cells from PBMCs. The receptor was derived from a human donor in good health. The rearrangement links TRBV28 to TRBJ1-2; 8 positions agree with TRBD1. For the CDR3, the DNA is TGTGCCAGCAGTTCTGGACAGGGCATCCGTGGCTACACCTTC. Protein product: CASSSGQGIRGYTF.